This T cell receptor (beta chain) was found in a study of T-cell reconstitution after alpha-beta-depleted transplantation in children. Study results and caveats: Several hundred expanded graft clones reportedly gave rise to the alpha-beta T cells present about two months after transplant.

V was clipped by 2 bases and J by 3 bases; unmatched bases: 8. The germline gives CDR1 MNHNS, CDR2 SASEGT. This CDR3 spans 18 amino acids. This clonotype was seen ten or more times. The antigen is not known. Preparation of the TCRbeta library involved a method that used unique molecular identifiers. TCRdb reanalysed the PCR reads using MiXCR and keeps one entry per CDR3 protein. This table holds about 580,000 distinct CDR3 sequences, about 23% found once. This clonotype was sampled from a boy in the first two years of life who had a stem cell transplant for acute myeloid leukemia, so the T cells may come from the graft donor. The chain carries TRBV6-1 and TRBJ2-2; 11 bases are a match to TRBD2. The material sequenced was PBMCs, mostly from graft donor cells, taken 360 days after TCRalphabeta/CD19-depleted stem cell transplant. This chain's CDR3 is CASSEYRGLAVDTGELFF. The CDR3 bases are TGTGCCAGCAGTGAATATCGGGGACTAGCGGTAGACACCGGGGAGCTGTTTTTT.